A selection of T cell receptor beta chains follows, all from one sample in a study of cytotoxic CD8 clonotypes in ibrutinib-treated CLL. Clones were sequenced by immunoSEQ multiplex PCR, and TCRdb holds only the in-frame ones, with some missing. The repertoire holds under 150,000 clones, with 84% as singletons. The sequences come from PBMCs, collected after 24 months of ibrutinib treatment. The source is a human donor with chronic lymphocytic leukemia. The CDR3 runs from the conserved cysteine through the conserved F or W. Each record gives: D gene, clone size, V gene, J gene, CDR3 protein, CDR3 DNA. A D gene is named only where the DNA matches it firmly. Clone size appears in some rows only: once, few, many, or a class for an expanded clone.

>TRBD1|few|TRBV5-1|TRBJ2-7
CASSLGQGVHEQYF
TGCGCCAGCAGCTTAGGACAGGGGGTCCACGAGCAGTACTTC
>-|-|TRBV29-1|TRBJ2-7
CSGGGHGTYEQYF
TGCAGCGGGGGGGGACACGGGACCTACGAGCAGTACTTC
>TRBD1|-|TRBV27|TRBJ1-2
CASSPYLETGDLGYTF
TGTGCCAGCAGTCCGTACCTAGAGACAGGGGACCTTGGCTACACCTTC
>-|-|TRBV2|TRBJ2-5
CASRRGRQETQYF
TGTGCCAGCAGGAGGGGCAGACAAGAGACCCAGTACTTC
>TRBD1|-|TRBV5-4|TRBJ1-5
CASSRGTGASNQPQHF
TGTGCCAGCAGCCGGGGGACAGGGGCTAGCAATCAGCCCCAGCATTTT
>-|-|TRBV11-2|TRBJ1-2
CASSYTEYYGYTF
TGTGCCAGCAGCTACACAGAGTACTATGGCTACACCTTC
>-|-|TRBV27|TRBJ1-4
CASSEYKTGLGWRKLFF
TGTGCCAGCAGCGAGTACAAAACAGGGCTGGGGTGGAGAAAACTGTTTTTT
>TRBD1|-|TRBV7-2|TRBJ2-6
CASSLASGTGARGANVLTF
TGTGCCAGCAGCTTAGCCTCCGGGACAGGGGCGCGAGGGGCCAACGTCCTGACTTTC
>-|-|TRBV4-3|TRBJ1-3
CASSQAPPGRNTIYF
TGCGCCAGCAGCCAAGCTCCTCCAGGGAGAAACACCATATATTTT
>-|once|TRBV4-3|TRBJ1-1
CASSQLTGKNTEAFF
TGCGCCAGCAGCCAGCTTACAGGGAAAAATACTGAAGCTTTCTTT
>TRBD1|few|TRBV6-1|TRBJ1-2
CASSEVGTGKYGYTF
TGTGCCAGCAGTGAAGTGGGGACAGGGAAATATGGCTACACCTTC
>TRBD1|-|TRBV19|TRBJ1-2
CASSIQGANYGYTF
TGTGCCAGTAGTATTCAGGGGGCGAACTATGGCTACACCTTC
>-|-|TRBV6-5|TRBJ2-7
CASSYSGARGEQYF
TGTGCCAGCAGTTACTCGGGGGCGCGGGGCGAGCAGTACTTC
>-|-|TRBV7-2|TRBJ2-7
CASSLGTRLPQYF
TGTGCCAGCAGCTTAGGGACCCGGCTACCTCAGTACTTC
>-|-|TRBV27|TRBJ2-2
CASRILRSTGELFF
TGTGCCAGCCGAATACTACGGAGCACCGGGGAGCTGTTTTTT
>TRBD1|-|TRBV19|TRBJ1-5
CASSPRGQGSSSNQPQHF
TGTGCCAGTAGTCCACGGGGACAGGGTTCATCTAGCAATCAGCCCCAGCATTTT
>TRBD2|-|TRBV5-4|TRBJ2-1
CASKKVAGVLYNEQFF
TGTGCCAGCAAGAAAGTAGCGGGGGTGCTCTACAATGAGCAGTTCTTC
>TRBD1|once|TRBV19|TRBJ2-2
CASSRGQGTGELFF
TGTGCCAGTAGTAGGGGACAGGGGACCGGGGAGCTGTTTTTT
>TRBD2|-|TRBV27|TRBJ2-3
CASRRTSGGVGTSTDTQYF
TGTGCCAGCAGGAGGACTAGCGGGGGGGTTGGGACTAGCACAGATACGCAGTATTTT
>-|-|TRBV6-5|TRBJ1-2
CASSSTTSGAYGYTF
TGTGCCAGCAGTTCCACGACATCAGGGGCGTATGGCTACACCTTC
>TRBD2|-|TRBV9|TRBJ2-5
CASSVNSGVETQYF
TGTGCCAGCAGCGTAAATAGCGGGGTTGAGACCCAGTACTTC